This T cell receptor (beta chain) was captured in a study of post-analysis software for immune sequencing data. Regarding the study as a whole: Higher frequency in patients than in controls was seen for about five TRBV segments, with TRBV5-6, TRBV5-1 and TRBV20-1 among them.

Regarding this clonotype: Its cognate antigen is unknown.

Germline CDR1 and CDR2: MNHNS and SASEGT. The CDR3 totals 14 residues. Trimming removed 0 bases from V and 6 bases from J, with 11 bases in between. Prepared libraries of TCR beta cDNA carried unique molecular identifiers. Each CDR3 protein is one row after TCRdb ran MiXCR on the PCR reads. In the table there are approximately 660,000 distinct CDR3 sequences, approximately 60% of which are singletons. This receptor was obtained from a girl aged 2-9 years with multiple sclerosis. This chain joins TRBV6-1 and TRBJ1-2; D gene unclear. Source material: blood. The CDR3 loop is CASSEAVAPDGYTF. CDR3 DNA: TGTGCCAGCAGTGAAGCTGTAGCCCCGGATGGCTACACCTTC.